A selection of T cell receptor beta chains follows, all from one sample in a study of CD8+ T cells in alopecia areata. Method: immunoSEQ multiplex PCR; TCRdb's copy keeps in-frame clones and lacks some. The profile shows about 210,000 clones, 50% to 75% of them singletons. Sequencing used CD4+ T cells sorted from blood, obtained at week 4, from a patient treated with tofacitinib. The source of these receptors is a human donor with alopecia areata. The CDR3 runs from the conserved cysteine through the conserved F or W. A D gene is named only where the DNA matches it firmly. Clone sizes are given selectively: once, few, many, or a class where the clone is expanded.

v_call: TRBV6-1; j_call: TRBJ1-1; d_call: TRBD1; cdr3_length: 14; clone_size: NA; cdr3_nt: TGTGCCAGCAGCCTGGGACAGGTATACACTGAAGCTTTCTTT; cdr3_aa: CASSLGQVYTEAFF
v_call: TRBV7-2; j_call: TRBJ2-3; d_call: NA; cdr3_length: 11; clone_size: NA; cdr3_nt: TGTGCCTCGTCACGGGCGGATACGCAGTATTTT; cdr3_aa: CASSRADTQYF
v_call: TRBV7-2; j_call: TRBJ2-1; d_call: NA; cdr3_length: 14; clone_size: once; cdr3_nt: TGTGCCAGCAGCCGACAGATTAGTAACAATGAGCAGTTCTTC; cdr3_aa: CASSRQISNNEQFF
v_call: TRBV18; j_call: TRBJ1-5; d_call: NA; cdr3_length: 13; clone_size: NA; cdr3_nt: TGTGCCAGCTCACCATCAGGGGAACAGCCCCAGCATTTT; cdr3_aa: CASSPSGEQPQHF
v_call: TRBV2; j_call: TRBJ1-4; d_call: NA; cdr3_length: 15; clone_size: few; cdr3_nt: TGTGCCAGCTGCTGTCTGGGGGCAGGTGTAGAAAAACTGTTTTTT; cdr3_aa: CASCCLGAGVEKLFF
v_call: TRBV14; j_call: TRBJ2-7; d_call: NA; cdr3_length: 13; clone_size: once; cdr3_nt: TGTGCCAGCAGCCAGGGGTCTTCCCACGAGCAGTACTTC; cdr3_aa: CASSQGSSHEQYF
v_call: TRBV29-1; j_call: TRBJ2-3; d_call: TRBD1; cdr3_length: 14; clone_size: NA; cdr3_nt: TGCAGCGTTGCAGGGGGTAATGCCCAAGATACGCAGTATTTT; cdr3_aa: CSVAGGNAQDTQYF
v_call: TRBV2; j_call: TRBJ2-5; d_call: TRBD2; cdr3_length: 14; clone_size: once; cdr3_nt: TGTGCCAGCGGAGAAAGCGGGGGGGGAGAGACCCAGTACTTC; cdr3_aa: CASGESGGGETQYF
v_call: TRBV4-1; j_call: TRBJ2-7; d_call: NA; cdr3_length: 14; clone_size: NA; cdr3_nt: TGCGCCAGCAGCCAAGCAGAACAGGGTTACGAGCAGTACTTC; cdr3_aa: CASSQAEQGYEQYF
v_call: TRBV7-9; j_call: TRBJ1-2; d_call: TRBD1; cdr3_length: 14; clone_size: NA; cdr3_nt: TGTGCCAGCAGCTCCCAGGGGGCTAGCTATGGCTACACCTTC; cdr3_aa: CASSSQGASYGYTF
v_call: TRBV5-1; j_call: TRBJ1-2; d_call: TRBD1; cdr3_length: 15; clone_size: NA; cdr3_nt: TGCGCCAGCAGCTTGGTGGAGACAGGGAACTATGGCTACACCTTC; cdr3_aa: CASSLVETGNYGYTF
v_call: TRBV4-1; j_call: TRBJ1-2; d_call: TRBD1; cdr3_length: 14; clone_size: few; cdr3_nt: TGCGCCAGCAGCCAAACGGACAGGGCGAATGGCTACACCTTC; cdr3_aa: CASSQTDRANGYTF
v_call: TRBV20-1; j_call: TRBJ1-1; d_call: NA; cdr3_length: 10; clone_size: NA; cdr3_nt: TGCAGTGCTCGACTCCTTGAAGCTTTCTTT; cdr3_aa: CSARLLEAFF
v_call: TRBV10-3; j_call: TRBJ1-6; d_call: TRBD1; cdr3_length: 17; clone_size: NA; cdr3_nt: TGTGCCATCAGTGAGTCCATGACGGGACAGGGGAGCTCACCCCTCCACTTT; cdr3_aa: CAISESMTGQGSSPLHF
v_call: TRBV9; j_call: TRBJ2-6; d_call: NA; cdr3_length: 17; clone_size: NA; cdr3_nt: TGTGCCAGCAGCGTTCGGGGTTCGGGTTCCGGGGCCAACGTCCTGACTTTC; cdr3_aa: CASSVRGSGSGANVLTF
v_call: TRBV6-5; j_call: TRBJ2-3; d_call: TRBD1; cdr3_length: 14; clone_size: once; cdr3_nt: TGTGCCAGCTGGACAGGGGGCAGAACAGATACGCAGTATTTT; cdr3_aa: CASWTGGRTDTQYF
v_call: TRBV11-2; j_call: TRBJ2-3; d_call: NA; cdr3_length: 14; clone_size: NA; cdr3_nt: TGTGCCAGCAGCTTAGCGCTCAGAACAGATACGCAGTATTTT; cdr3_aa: CASSLALRTDTQYF
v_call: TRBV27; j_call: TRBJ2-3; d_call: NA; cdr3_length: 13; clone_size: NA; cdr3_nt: TGTGCCAGCCGTCGGGGGCGCACAGATACGCAGTATTTT; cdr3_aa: CASRRGRTDTQYF
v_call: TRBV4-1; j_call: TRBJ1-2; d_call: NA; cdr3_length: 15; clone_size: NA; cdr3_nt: TGCGCCAGCAGCCAAGGCAGCAGGGAGAACTATGGCTACACCTTC; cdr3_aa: CASSQGSRENYGYTF
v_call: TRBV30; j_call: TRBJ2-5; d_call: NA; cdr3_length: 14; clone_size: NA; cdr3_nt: TGTGCCTGGAGTACTTTGGAGCTTGGAGAGACCCAGTACTTC; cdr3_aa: CAWSTLELGETQYF
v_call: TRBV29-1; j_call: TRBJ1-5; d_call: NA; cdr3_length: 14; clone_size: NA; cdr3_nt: TGCAGCGTTACCCCGGGGCGGGGCCGTCAGCCCCAGCATTTT; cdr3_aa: CSVTPGRGRQPQHF
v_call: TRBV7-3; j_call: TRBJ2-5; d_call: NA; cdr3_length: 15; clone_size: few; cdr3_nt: TGTGCCAGCAGCTTAAACGCAGGGCAACAAGAGACCCAGTACTTC; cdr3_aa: CASSLNAGQQETQYF
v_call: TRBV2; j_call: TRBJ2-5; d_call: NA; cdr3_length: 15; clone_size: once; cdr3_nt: TGTGCCAGCAGTGACGGGCAGGGAGGACATGAGACCCAGTACTTC; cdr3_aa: CASSDGQGGHETQYF
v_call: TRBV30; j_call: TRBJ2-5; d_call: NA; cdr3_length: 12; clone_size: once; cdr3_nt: TGTGCCTGGAGTGGCAAGGGAGAGACCCAGTACTTC; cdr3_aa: CAWSGKGETQYF
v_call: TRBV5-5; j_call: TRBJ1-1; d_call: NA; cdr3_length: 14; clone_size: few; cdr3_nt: TGTGCCAGCAGCACGCGGGTCCAGAACACTGAAGCTTTCTTT; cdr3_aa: CASSTRVQNTEAFF
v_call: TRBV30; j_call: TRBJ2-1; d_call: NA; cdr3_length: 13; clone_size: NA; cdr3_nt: TGTGCCTGGAGTACAGGCAGGGATATTGAGCAGTTCTTC; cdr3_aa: CAWSTGRDIEQFF
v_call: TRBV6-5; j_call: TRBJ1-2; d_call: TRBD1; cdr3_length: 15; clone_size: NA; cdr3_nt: TGTGCCAGCAGTTCCCGGGCAGGGGGCGGCTATGGCTACACCTTC; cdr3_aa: CASSSRAGGGYGYTF
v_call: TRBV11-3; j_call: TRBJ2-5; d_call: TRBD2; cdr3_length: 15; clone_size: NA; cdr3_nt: TGTGCCAGCAGCCACCGGGGGGTCAGGCAAGAGACCCAGTACTTC; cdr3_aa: CASSHRGVRQETQYF
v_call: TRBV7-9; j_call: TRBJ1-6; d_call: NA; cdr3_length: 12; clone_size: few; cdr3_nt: TGTGCCAGCAGCTTAACGAATTCACCCCTCCACTTT; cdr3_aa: CASSLTNSPLHF
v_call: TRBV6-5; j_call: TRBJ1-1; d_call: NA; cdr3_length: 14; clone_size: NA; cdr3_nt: TGTGCCAGCAGTTACGGCCGTATGAACACTGAAGCTTTCTTT; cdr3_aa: CASSYGRMNTEAFF
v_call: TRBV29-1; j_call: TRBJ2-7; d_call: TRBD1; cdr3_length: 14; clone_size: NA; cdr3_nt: TGCAGCGTGGCGCTAGGAACAGGGGGGCAGGAGCAGTACTTC; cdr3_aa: CSVALGTGGQEQYF